A single sample is the source of the 13 T cell receptor beta chains below, sequenced in a study of shared clonotypes between healthy human individuals. CD45RO-negative, CCR7-selected cells formed the naive CD8 fraction, which excluded terminally differentiated effector memory CD45RA+ cells. Data came from immunoSEQ multiplex PCR; TCRdb stores just in-frame clones and leaves some out. The sample shows about 2.2 million clones, 85% to 95% of them seen only once. The specimen sequenced was naive CD8+ T cells from PBMCs. The receptors here all came from a man between 18 and 35 years old in good health. Some clones in this sample may be carry-over from other donors' samples.

The chain is built from TRBV18 and TRBJ1-1; D is uncertain. Germline loops: CDR1 KGHSH, CDR2 LQKENI. Trimming took 3 bases from V and 7 from J, leaving 12 bases between them. CDR3 length: 13 residues. CDR3 loop: CASSPGRVDEAFF. The CDR3 DNA sequence: TGTGCCAGCTCACCCGGGCGGGTGGATGAAGCTTTCTTT.

This clone was seen just once. The chain combines TRBV5-4 with TRBJ2-2; TRBD2 agrees at 12 bases. The CDR3 has 17 amino acids. Germline V gene data show CDR1 as SGHNT and CDR2 as YYREEE (reference sequence). The V and J ends lost 4 bases and 7 bases, in that order; junction bases with no gene match: 11. The CDR3 sequence is CASSDDGLAGPRGELFF. CDR3 DNA sequence: TGTGCCAGCAGCGATGACGGACTAGCGGGACCGCGCGGGGAGCTGTTTTTT.

The chain combines TRBV6-5 with TRBJ1-1; D is undetermined. From germline, CDR1 is MNHEY and CDR2 SVGAGI. The germline V and J ends were trimmed by 1 base and 4 bases, with 16 bases remaining between them. This CDR3 contains 16 residues. The CDR3 DNA is TGTGCCAGCAGTTACTGGGGTCCATCAGGAATCACTGAAGCTTTCTTT. As protein: CASSYWGPSGITEAFF.

The V gene is TRBV14, the J gene TRBJ2-5, with 10 bases matching TRBD2. Losses at the gene ends were 2 bases for V and 4 bases for J; bases not matched to a gene: 4. There are 15 residues in the CDR3. Per the germline V gene, CDR1 is SGHDN and CDR2 is FVKESK. CDR3: CASSQLAGVGETQYF. The CDR3 region has the DNA TGTGCCAGCAGCCAACTAGCGGGAGTTGGAGAGACCCAGTACTTC.

The chain couples TRBV11-2 to TRBJ2-7, with 7 nucleotides matching TRBD1. The V gene's germline CDR1 is SGHAT and CDR2 FQNNGV. J was trimmed by 2 bases and V by 4 bases; bases with no gene match: 8. The CDR3 has 15 residues. CDR3 region: CASSSAPDRAYEQYF. CDR3 bases: TGTGCCAGCAGCTCCGCCCCCGACAGGGCCTACGAGCAGTACTTC.

This clone was detected only a few times. This chain uses TRBV7-9 with TRBJ1-1; 7 bases agree with TRBD1. The germline gives CDR1 SEHNR, CDR2 FQNEAQ (reference sequence). The CDR3 runs to 12 residues. The ends lost 4 bases at V and 7 bases at J; junction bases unmatched: 3. As DNA, the CDR3 is TGTGCCAGCAGCTCACAGGGGAGTGAAGCTTTCTTT. Translated, it gives CASSSQGSEAFF.

This chain connects TRBV5-1 to TRBJ1-1, with D possibly matching TRBD1 (5 bases). Trimming cost V 1 base and J 6 bases, with 13 bases left between them. The V gene's germline CDR1 is SGHRS and CDR2 YFSETQ. The CDR3 extends over 14 amino acids. This chain's CDR3 is CASSLSRVKAEAFF. For the CDR3, the DNA is TGCGCCAGCAGCTTGTCCAGGGTGAAGGCTGAAGCTTTCTTT.

This rearrangement joins TRBV7-6 to TRBJ2-1, with TRBD1 matching 8 bases. V trimming: 5 bases; J trimming: 5 bases; junction bases outside the gene matches: 8. The V gene's germline CDR1 is SGHVS and CDR2 FNYEAQ. The length of the CDR3 is 15 residues. CDR3 sequence: CASSLLGTGDNEQFF. As DNA, the CDR3 is TGTGCCAGCAGCCTCCTAGGGACAGGAGACAATGAGCAGTTCTTC.

V and J are TRBV4-3 and TRBJ1-4; D not resolved. The CDR3 has 16 amino acids. Germline lookup yields CDR1 LGHNA and CDR2 YSLEER. The V end lost 0 bases, the J end lost 8 bases, and 16 bases lay between the germline ends. CDR3 amino acids: CASSQEVQIHREKLFF. The CDR3 DNA reads TGCGCCAGCAGCCAAGAGGTCCAGATACACCGGGAAAAACTGTTTTTT.

The genes are TRBV7-2 and TRBJ2-1; no clear D. CDR1 is SGHTA, CDR2 FQGNSA, per germline. CDR3 length: 17 residues. Trimming pared 4 bases from V and 8 bases from J, leaving 24 bases between. The chain's CDR3 is CASSSWVDRIPVDEQFF. The CDR3 bases are TGTGCCAGCAGCTCGTGGGTAGACCGGATTCCTGTGGATGAGCAGTTCTTC.

The chain links TRBV5-7 to TRBJ1-3; D unclear. TRBV5-7 is assigned to the ORF class and has an uncertain function. V lost 5 bases and J 2 bases, leaving 14 bases between the germline ends. This CDR3 contains 15 residues. The CDR3 sequence is CASRIELDAGNTIYF. Here the CDR3 DNA reads TGTGCCAGCAGAATTGAGCTGGATGCTGGAAACACCATATATTTT.

CDR3 sequence: CASSEYSVDYEQYF. The DNA of the CDR3 is TGCGCCAGCAGTGAGTACTCAGTGGACTACGAGCAGTACTTC. V is TRBV10-2 and J is TRBJ2-7; D is uncertain. The ends were cut back, 1 base at V and 3 bases at J, with 10 bases in the middle. The CDR3 has 14 amino acids. Germline assignment: CDR1 WSHSY and CDR2 SAAADI.

This clone was seen only a few times. The rearrangement joins TRBV5-8 to TRBJ2-3, with 7 bases that match TRBD1. The germline gives CDR1 SGHTS, CDR2 YDEGEE. This CDR3 contains 14 residues. Losses at the gene ends were 0 bases for V and 4 bases for J; bases not matched to a gene: 2. CDR3 coding DNA: TGTGCCAGCAGCTTGGGGCAGGGGGCAGATACGCAGTATTTT. Translation gives CASSLGQGADTQYF.